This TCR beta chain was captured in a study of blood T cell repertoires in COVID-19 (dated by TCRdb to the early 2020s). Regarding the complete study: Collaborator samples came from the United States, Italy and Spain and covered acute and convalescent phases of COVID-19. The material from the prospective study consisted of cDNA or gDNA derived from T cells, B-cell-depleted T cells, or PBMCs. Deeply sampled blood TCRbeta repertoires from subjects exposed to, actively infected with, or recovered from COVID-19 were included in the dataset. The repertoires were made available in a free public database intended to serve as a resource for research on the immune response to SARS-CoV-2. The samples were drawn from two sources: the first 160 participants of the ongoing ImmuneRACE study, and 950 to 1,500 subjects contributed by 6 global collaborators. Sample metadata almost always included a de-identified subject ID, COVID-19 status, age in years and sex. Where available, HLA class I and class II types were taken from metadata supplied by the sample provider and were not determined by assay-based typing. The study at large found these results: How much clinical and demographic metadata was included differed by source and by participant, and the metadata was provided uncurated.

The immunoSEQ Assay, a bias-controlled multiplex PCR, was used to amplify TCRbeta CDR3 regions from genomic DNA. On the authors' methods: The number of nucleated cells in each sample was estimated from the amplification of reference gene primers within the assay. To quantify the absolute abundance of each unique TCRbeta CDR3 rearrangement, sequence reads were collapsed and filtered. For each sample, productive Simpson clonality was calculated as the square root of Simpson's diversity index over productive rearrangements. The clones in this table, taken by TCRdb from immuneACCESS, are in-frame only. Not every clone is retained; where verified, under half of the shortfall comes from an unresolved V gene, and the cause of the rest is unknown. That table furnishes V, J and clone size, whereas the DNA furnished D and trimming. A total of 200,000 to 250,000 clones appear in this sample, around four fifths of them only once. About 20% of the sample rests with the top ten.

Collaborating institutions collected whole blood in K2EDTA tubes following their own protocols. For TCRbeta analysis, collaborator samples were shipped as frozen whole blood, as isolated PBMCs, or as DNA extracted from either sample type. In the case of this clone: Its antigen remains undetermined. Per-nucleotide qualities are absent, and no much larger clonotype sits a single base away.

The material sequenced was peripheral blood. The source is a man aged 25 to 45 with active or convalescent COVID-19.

Read as DNA, the sequence is TGTGCCATCAATTCGCACACGAATAGCAATCAGCCCCAGCATTTT. It translates as CAINSHTNSNQPQHF. Here the chain combines TRBV10-3 and TRBJ1-5; confidence is insufficient to name the D gene. Including the terminal cysteine and phenylalanine, the CDR3 comprises 15 residues. Of the read, only the CDR3 DNA is kept; its 45 bases are in frame from base 1. Cut back by 7 bases and 0 bases, the V and J ends lie 13 bases apart. The germline V gene specifies ENHRY as CDR1 and SYGVKD as CDR2.